These T cell receptor beta chains were read from a single sample in a study of shared clonotypes between healthy human individuals. Sequencing was performed with immunoSEQ multiplex PCR; in TCRdb, only in-frame clones are kept and a portion is missing. The table shows roughly 2,500,000 clones, with approximately 93% occurring only once. Sequencing was carried out using naive CD4+ T cells from PBMCs. These TCRs come from a man younger than 35 in good health. Some clones in this sample may be carry-over from other donors' samples. Both conserved end residues are part of each CDR3. A D gene is named only where the DNA matches it firmly. Some rows have no size entry. The others give once, few or many, or a class for an expanded clone.

j_call v_call d_call clone_size cdr3_nt cdr3_aa
TRBJ1-5 TRBV18 NA NA TGTGCCAGCTCACAGCCCGGACAGACCAGCAATCAGCCCCAGCATTTT CASSQPGQTSNQPQHF
TRBJ2-7 TRBV5-4 TRBD2 NA TGTGCCAGCAGCTTCCCTAGCGGGCCGCCCTACGAGCAGTACTTC CASSFPSGPPYEQYF
TRBJ1-3 TRBV30 NA NA TGTGCCTGGAGTGCTCCGATGCGGGGGCGCAGCGGAAACACCATATATTTT CAWSAPMRGRSGNTIYF
TRBJ2-1 TRBV2 TRBD2 once TGTGCCAGCAAGCGGGGGAGCTCCTACAATGAGCAGTTCTTC CASKRGSSYNEQFF
TRBJ1-2 TRBV30 NA NA TGTGCCTGGAGGAGGACACGGGAGACCTATGGCTACACCTTC CAWRRTRETYGYTF
TRBJ2-3 TRBV9 NA NA TGTGCCAGCAGCCCAGGGCAGCTGGGGGTCACAGATACGCAGTATTTT CASSPGQLGVTDTQYF
TRBJ2-1 TRBV11-2 TRBD2 NA TGTGCCAGCAGCCAAAGGACTAGCGGGAGGGGCTATGAGCAGTTCTTC CASSQRTSGRGYEQFF
TRBJ2-7 TRBV28 NA NA TGTGCCAGCAGCCACGGGAGCCTCCCGAACGAGCAGTACTTC CASSHGSLPNEQYF
TRBJ1-1 TRBV20-1 NA few TGCAGTGCTTCGAAGACGGCTGAAGCTTTCTTT CSASKTAEAFF
TRBJ2-3 TRBV9 NA once TGTGCCAGCAGCGTAAGGGAGGGGGCGACGCAGTATTTT CASSVREGATQYF
TRBJ2-7 TRBV5-1 NA NA TGCGCCAGCACCCAGGACCCGGGAACCACCTACGAGCAGTACTTC CASTQDPGTTYEQYF
TRBJ2-1 TRBV6-6 TRBD1 NA TGTGCCAGCAGCACCGGGACAGGGGTTTCAAATGAGCAGTTCTTC CASSTGTGVSNEQFF
TRBJ1-5 TRBV28 NA NA TGTGCCAGCACCCCGGACGGAAGGGGTGGGCAGCCCCAGCATTTT CASTPDGRGGQPQHF
TRBJ1-5 TRBV23-1 NA NA TGCGCCAGCACCCGGATGTTGAGTCCCCAGCATTTT CASTRMLSPQHF
TRBJ2-1 TRBV18 NA NA TGTGCCAGCTCACCTCAGCGAGCCGTGTATGAGCAGTTCTTC CASSPQRAVYEQFF
TRBJ2-7 TRBV6-7 NA NA TGTGCCAGCAGTTACCGGGCCTCCTCCTACGAGCAGTACTTC CASSYRASSYEQYF
TRBJ2-7 TRBV4-3 TRBD2 once TGCGCCAGCAGCCAAGGGGGACTAGCGGGAGTATTCGAGCAGTACTTC CASSQGGLAGVFEQYF
TRBJ1-1 TRBV28 NA NA TGTGCCAGCAGGGACGGGACTACAACTGAAGCTTTCTTT CASRDGTTTEAFF
TRBJ2-3 TRBV5-4 TRBD2 NA TGTGCCAGCAGCGGAATGAGCGGGAGGGCGGGGGATACGCAGTATTTT CASSGMSGRAGDTQYF
TRBJ1-4 TRBV19 NA NA TGTGCCAGTAAACATTTTGCAACTAATGAAAAACTGTTTTTT CASKHFATNEKLFF
TRBJ2-3 TRBV9 NA NA TGTGCCAGCAGCGTAGGGGGAACGGGAACGTTGTATACGCAGTATTTT CASSVGGTGTLYTQYF
TRBJ1-2 TRBV5-6 NA NA TGTGCCAGCAGCTGGAGGGAGGCGGGGAGAGGGGGCTACACCTTC CASSWREAGRGGYTF
TRBJ2-3 TRBV11-3 TRBD2 NA TGTGCCAGCTCGCCCCGCGGGGGGGGTCCCCGCACAGATACGCAGTATTTT CASSPRGGGPRTDTQYF
TRBJ1-4 TRBV4-2 NA NA TGTGCCAGCAGCCAAGAACTCGGCAGGGATGAAAAACTGTTTTTT CASSQELGRDEKLFF
TRBJ1-1 TRBV6-5 NA NA TGTGCCAGCACTCGGTACGGTGTAACTGAAGCTTTCTTT CASTRYGVTEAFF
TRBJ1-2 TRBV11-2 NA NA TGTGCCAGCAGCTTAGAGTCCTATGGCTACACCTTC CASSLESYGYTF
TRBJ1-5 TRBV11-2 NA NA TGTGCCAGCAGCTTATCTCCGGCGATTAATCAGCCCCAGCATTTT CASSLSPAINQPQHF
TRBJ2-7 TRBV4-1 NA NA TGCGCCAGCAGCCAAGTGAAAACAGGGATCTACGAGCAGTACTTC CASSQVKTGIYEQYF
TRBJ1-5 TRBV6-1 NA once TGTGCCAGCAGTGTAGCCAGCAATCAGCCCCAGCATTTT CASSVASNQPQHF
TRBJ2-2 TRBV28 TRBD2 once TGTGCCAGCACCACCCGACTAGCGTCTACGTGGGCCGGGGAGCTGTTTTTT CASTTRLASTWAGELFF
TRBJ1-5 TRBV15 TRBD1 NA TGTGCCACCAGCAGGGGGGGACAGACAAATCAGCCCCAGCATTTT CATSRGGQTNQPQHF
TRBJ1-4 TRBV19 NA NA TGTGCCAGTAGTATAGTGAAGGGGCCTAATGAAAAACTGTTTTTT CASSIVKGPNEKLFF
TRBJ2-3 TRBV12-5 NA NA TGTGCTAGTGGACCCCCCTCCACAGATACGCAGTATTTT CASGPPSTDTQYF
TRBJ2-1 TRBV5-6 NA NA TGTGCCAGCAGCTCAAATCTCCGGTGGTCCTACAATGAGCAGTTCTTC CASSSNLRWSYNEQFF
TRBJ1-1 TRBV28 NA NA TGTGCCGTCAGGAGGGGATCGAACACTGAAGCTTTCTTT CAVRRGSNTEAFF
TRBJ2-2 TRBV5-1 NA NA TGCGCCAGCAGCACGGGACGTTCGAACACCGGGGAGCTGTTTTTT CASSTGRSNTGELFF
TRBJ2-5 TRBV11-3 NA NA TGTGCCAGCAGCAGCGCCGGGGGGACCCAGTACTTC CASSSAGGTQYF
TRBJ1-4 TRBV28 TRBD1 NA TGTGCCAGCAGTTTTCAGGGACAGGGCGCAACTAATGAAAAACTGTTTTTT CASSFQGQGATNEKLFF
TRBJ2-5 TRBV7-9 NA NA TGTGCCAGCAGCACCTCACAAGAGACCCAGTACTTC CASSTSQETQYF
TRBJ2-7 TRBV7-9 NA NA TGTGCCAGCAGCTTAGCCGGGGTCTACGAGCAGTACTTC CASSLAGVYEQYF
TRBJ2-7 TRBV28 NA NA TGTGCCAGCAGTTTACTTTCGCGGCCTAATTCCTACGAGCAGTACTTC CASSLLSRPNSYEQYF
TRBJ2-3 TRBV27 NA NA TGTGCCAGCAGTCTGGGACCGGTTAGGGGGAGGACCTCGGATACGCAGTATTTT CASSLGPVRGRTSDTQYF
TRBJ2-7 TRBV5-1 TRBD2 NA TGCGCCAGCTCGCCGGGACTAATAACCTCCTACGAGCAGTACTTC CASSPGLITSYEQYF
TRBJ2-7 TRBV18 TRBD1 NA TGTGCCAGCTCACGACAGGGGGCCGGGGAGCAGTACTTC CASSRQGAGEQYF
TRBJ1-5 TRBV28 NA few TGTGCCAGCAGTCCGGCGGGGCAGCCCCAGCATTTT CASSPAGQPQHF
TRBJ2-3 TRBV6-6 NA NA TGTGCCAGCGCCGGACGGACAGATACGCAGTATTTT CASAGRTDTQYF